Each of the 9 T cell receptor beta chains below was sequenced from the same sample in a study of cytomegalovirus exposure and HLA in healthy donors. 13 Jbeta primers and 60 Vbeta primers were used for the PCR. TCRdb keeps only in-frame clones here, not all; method: immunoSEQ multiplex PCR. This table holds roughly 150,000 clones, about four fifths found once. Sequencing was performed on PBMCs. Every receptor here comes from a male donor in good health and CMV-seronegative.

The chain uses TRBV7-9 and TRBJ1-4, with D uncertain. This CDR3 spans 14 amino acids. V lost 5 bases and J lost 7, with 14 bases in between. The V gene's germline CDR1 is SEHNR and CDR2 FQNEAQ (reference sequence). The CDR3 here is CASSPMIGSEKLFF. DNA of the CDR3: TGTGCCAGCAGCCCTATGATCGGTTCTGAAAAACTGTTTTTT.

The chain joins TRBV9 to TRBJ2-6; 9 bases are shared with TRBD1. With 3 bases clipped from V and 4 bases from J, the junction kept 23 bases outside the gene matches. The germline V gene encodes CDR1 SGDLS and CDR2 YYNGEE. The CDR3 consists of 22 residues. The CDR3 spells CASSDRDRDALFGSTGANVLTF. The CDR3 DNA reads TGTGCCAGCAGCGACCGGGACAGGGACGCCCTCTTTGGATCGACGGGGGCCAACGTCCTGACTTTC.

The chain employs TRBV19 and TRBJ1-5; D gene uncertain. Trimming took 3 bases from V and 2 from J, leaving 8 bases between them. This CDR3 is built from 14 residues. The germline V gene encodes CDR1 LNHDA and CDR2 SQIVND (reference sequence). The CDR3, as DNA: TGTGCCAGTAGTATCGGGTTCGGCAATCAGCCCCAGCATTTT. Residues: CASSIGFGNQPQHF.

In DNA, the CDR3 is TGTGCCAGCAGTCTACAGGAGAGGCCCTACGAGCAGTACTTC. Amino acids: CASSLQERPYEQYF. The chain uses TRBV27 and TRBJ2-7; perhaps TRBD1 as D (5 bases). V was shortened by 5 bases and J by 2 bases, with 13 bases between the two germline ends. The CDR3 totals 14 residues. Germline CDR1 MNHEY, CDR2 SMNVEV (reference sequence).

The rearrangement uses TRBV5-1 and TRBJ1-1; D might be TRBD1 (5 bases). The CDR3 runs to 17 residues. The V gene lost 0 bases and the J gene lost 4 bases, with 19 bases spanning the gap. The germline CDR1 and CDR2 sequences are SGHRS and YFSETQ. CDR3 protein: CASSLDQGLMVSTEAFF. CDR3 nucleotides: TGCGCCAGCAGCTTGGATCAGGGTCTGATGGTTAGCACTGAAGCTTTCTTT.

The V call is TRBV15, the J call TRBJ2-7; 7 bases align to TRBD1. CDR1 LNHNV and CDR2 YYDKDF come from the germline V gene (reference sequence). This CDR3 comprises 15 residues. The V and J ends lost 1 base and 1 base, in that order; junction bases with no gene match: 4. CDR3 sequence reads: CATSRAGGISYEQYF. The CDR3 DNA reads as TGTGCCACCAGCAGAGCAGGGGGAATATCCTACGAGCAGTACTTC. The variable domain in full, with the rest retrieved from reference TRBV15 and TRBJ2-7, is DAMVIQNPRYQVTQFGKPVTLSCSQTLNHNVMYWYQQKSSQAPKLLFHYYDKDFNNEADTPDNFQSRRPNTSFCFLDIRSPGLGDTAMYLCATSRAGGISYEQYFGPGTRLTVT.

The V and J genes are TRBV7-9 and TRBJ1-2; TRBD1 agrees at 7 bases. The CDR3 extends over 16 amino acids. Trimming cost V 3 bases and J 6 bases; bases outside gene matches: 13. Germline CDR1 reads SEHNR; CDR2 reads FQNEAQ (reference sequence). CDR3 DNA: TGTGCCAGCAGCTTGGGTGGGCAGGGGGACCGTGATGGCTACACCTTC. Residues: CASSLGGQGDRDGYTF.

This clone was counted only a few times. The chain has TRBV7-9 and TRBJ2-5; D gene unclear. This CDR3 has 11 residues. The V and J ends lost 5 bases and 2 bases respectively, with 3 bases between them. CDR1 and CDR2 from the germline V gene are SEHNR and FQNEAQ (reference sequence). The CDR3 is CASSQQETQYF. The DNA of the CDR3 is TGTGCCAGCAGCCAGCAAGAGACCCAGTACTTC.

The gene calls are TRBV28 and TRBJ2-3, with TRBD1 matching 10 bases. CDR1 MDHEN and CDR2 SYDVKM come from the germline V gene. The V and J ends lost 2 bases and 2 bases, in that order; junction bases with no gene match: 7. This CDR3 is built from 17 residues. CDR3 DNA sequence: TGTGCCAGCAGTTTACCCGGGACAGGGGAATCCACAGATACGCAGTATTTT. It yields the protein CASSLPGTGESTDTQYF.